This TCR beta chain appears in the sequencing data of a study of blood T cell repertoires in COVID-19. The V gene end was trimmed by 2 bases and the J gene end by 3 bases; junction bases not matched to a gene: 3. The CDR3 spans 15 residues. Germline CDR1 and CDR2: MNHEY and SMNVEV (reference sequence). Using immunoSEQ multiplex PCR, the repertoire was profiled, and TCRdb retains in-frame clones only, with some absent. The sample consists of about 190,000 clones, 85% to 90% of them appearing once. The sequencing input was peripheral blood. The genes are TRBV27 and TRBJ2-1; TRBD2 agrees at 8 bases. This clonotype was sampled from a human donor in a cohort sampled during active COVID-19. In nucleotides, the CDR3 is TGTGCCAGCAGTTTAAAGCGGGGGCTCTACAATGAGCAGTTCTTC. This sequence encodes CASSLKRGLYNEQFF.